A single sample gave rise to the 21 T cell receptor beta chains below, sequenced in a study of tumor-infiltrating lymphocytes in primary liver carcinoma. From approximately 450 ng total RNA, TCR beta cDNA was generated with a primer in the constant region. Modified slightly, ARM-PCR produced TCR beta libraries over three nested multiplex PCR rounds. TRBV1-TRBV30 forward primers and a C-beta reverse primer were used in the first two PCR rounds, which each ran for about 11 cycles. MiXCR, run by TCRdb on the multiplex PCR reads, gives a single entry per CDR3 protein. This table holds roughly 91,000 distinct CDR3 sequences, around three quarters found once. Unsorted bulk tissue (roughly 20-34 mg) underwent RNA and DNA co-extraction. Sequenced: liver tumor tissue from sampling region 5. Subset indicated: tumor region T5, tumor centre. The receptors were sampled from a woman aged 55-69 years with primary liver carcinoma and hepatitis B virus infection.

Comments on this clonotype: One end of the junction does not line up with germline, which may come from a read error. J is TRBJ2-2 and V is TRBV11-2; either TRBD1 or TRBD2 may supply D (7 bases each). There are 15 residues in the CDR3. From germline, CDR1 is SGHAT and CDR2 FQNNGV. DNA of the CDR3: TGTGCCAGCGGCTCCTCGGCAGGGGGGGCCGGGAAGCTGTTTTTT. Amino acid sequence: CASGSSAGGAGKLFF.

This clonotype was seen ten or more times. The gene calls are TRBV5-5 and TRBJ1-3; D not certain. Germline V CDR1 and CDR2: SGHKS, YYEKEE (reference sequence). Trimming shortened V by 4 bases and J by 0 bases, and 17 bases separated the two germline ends. CDR3 size: 17 residues. CDR3 amino acids: CASSPVGQAFSGNTIYF. The CDR3 DNA reads TGTGCCAGCAGCCCGGTGGGCCAAGCCTTCTCTGGAAACACCATATATTTT.

A remark on this clonotype: A much larger clone lies one base from this, so it may be a read error. This chain joins TRBV7-8 and TRBJ2-7, with 9 nucleotides matching TRBD2. The CDR3 has 16 residues. The V and J ends lost 0 bases and 2 bases, in that order; junction bases with no gene match: 5. Germline values: CDR1 SGHVS, CDR2 FQNEAQ. CDR3 coding DNA: TGTGCCAGCAGCTTAGCGCCGGCGGGAGGGCCCTACGAGCAGTACTTC. Encoded protein: CASSLAPAGGPYEQYF.

This clonotype was found a few times. This chain links TRBV4-2 with TRBJ2-2, with D perhaps matching TRBD2 (5 bases). Germline lookup yields CDR1 LGHNA and CDR2 YNFKEQ. V was pared by 7 bases and J by 1 base, with 13 bases between. This CDR3 comprises 15 residues. The CDR3 loop is CASILGSGNTGELFF. CDR3 DNA sequence: TGTGCCAGCATCCTGGGGAGCGGGAACACCGGGGAGCTGTTTTTT.

A remark on this clonotype: Lacking the conserved final phenylalanine or tryptophan, this CDR3 likely reflects a read error. This chain links TRBV11-2 with TRBJ2-1; D is possibly TRBD2 (5 bases). The CDR3 sequence is 15 residues long. The V gene's germline CDR1 is SGHAT and CDR2 FQNNGV. The chain's CDR3 is CVSSPQRSSYNEQFL. The CDR3 DNA is TGTGTCAGCAGCCCGCAGCGGAGCTCCTACAATGAGCAGTTCTTA.

A note on this clonotype: The conserved closing phenylalanine or tryptophan is absent in this CDR3, likely reflecting a read error. The chain joins TRBV4-1 to TRBJ1-6; D uncertain. Germline V gene sequence: CDR1 MGHRA, CDR2 YSYEKL. The CDR3 covers 15 residues. CDR3 sequence: CASSQRWTDNSPLHL. Written as DNA, the CDR3 is TGCGCCAGCAGCCAAAGGTGGACGGATAACTCACCCCTCCACCTT.

The chain links TRBV11-2 to TRBJ1-2; unclear D gene. The V end lost 5 bases, the J end lost 4 bases, and 20 bases lay between the germline ends. Germline values: CDR1 SGHAT, CDR2 FQNNGV. The CDR3 covers 16 residues. The CDR3 here is CASSPVSGKPSYGYTF. The CDR3 nucleotides read TGTGCCAGCAGCCCAGTCTCGGGGAAGCCTAGCTATGGCTACACCTTC.

The chain has TRBV28 and TRBJ1-2; D is possibly TRBD1 (5 bases). V lost 5 bases, J lost 1 base, and 14 bases lay in between. The CDR3 has 15 amino acids. The V gene's germline CDR1 is MDHEN and CDR2 SYDVKM. CDR3 DNA sequence: TGTGCCAGCAGTGGAACGGACGGGGGTAACTATGGCTACACCTTC. This sequence encodes CASSGTDGGNYGYTF.

The V and J genes are TRBV4-2 and TRBJ2-2; TRBD2 aligns across 7 bases. The CDR3 covers 15 residues. V lost 4 bases and J lost 9; bases outside the gene matches: 11. The germline V gene has CDR1 LGHNA and CDR2 YNFKEQ. The CDR3 DNA sequence: TGTGCCAGCAGCCGGGGACGGGAGGCAATCAGGGAGCTGTTTTTT. Amino acid sequence: CASSRGREAIRELFF.

Remarks on this clonotype: This sequence may be a read error, since a much larger clone differs from it by one base. This chain links TRBV5-6 with TRBJ2-3; D not resolved. Germline V gene sequence: CDR1 SGHDT, CDR2 YYEEEE. The CDR3 has 14 residues. In DNA, the CDR3 is TGTGTCAGCAGCTTTGATCGGAGCACAGATACGCAGTATTTT. This codes for CVSSFDRSTDTQYF.

This clonotype was picked up one time. Given a much more abundant clone one base away, this may be a read error. The chain joins TRBV5-1 to TRBJ2-3, with 10 positions matching TRBD2. This CDR3 has 16 amino acids. Germline V gene data show CDR1 as SGHRS and CDR2 as YFSETQ. The CDR3 DNA reads as TGCGTCAGCAGCTTGGATACTAGCGGGGGCACAGATACGCAGTATTTT. This translates into CVSSLDTSGGTDTQYF.

To note about this clonotype: The junction differs from germline at one of its ends, possibly a read error. The chain has TRBV10-3 and TRBJ2-7; TRBD2 is a possible D gene (6 bases). CDR1 ENHRY and CDR2 SYGVKD come from the germline V gene. The CDR3 loop spans 14 amino acids. CDR3 nucleotide sequence: TGTGTCACACGGGAGACACCGCAGCGCTACGGGCAGTACTTC. Its protein product is CVTRETPQRYGQYF.

In the case of this clonotype: Mismatch with germline at one junction end may stem from a read error. The chain joins TRBV11-2 to TRBJ1-2, with D possibly being TRBD1 (5 bases). Germline V gene data show CDR1 as SGHAT and CDR2 as FQNNGV. The CDR3 consists of 13 residues. CDR3 nucleotide sequence: TGTACCAGCAGCTCAGACAGAAACTATGGCTACATCTTC. Protein product: CTSSSDRNYGYIF.

With regard to this clonotype: The junction and the germline gene differ at one end; a read error may be behind it. The chain employs TRBV6-1 and TRBJ2-5; D is uncertain. CDR3 length: 13 amino acids. Germline V gene lookup returns CDR1 MNHNS and CDR2 SASEGT. Written as DNA, the CDR3 is TGTGCCTGCAGAAGTTATCGGGTAGAGACCGAGTACTTC. Residues: CACRSYRVETEYF.

Notes on this clonotype: Germline and junction disagree at one end, which may indicate a read error. The chain couples TRBV11-2 to TRBJ2-7; D is possibly TRBD2 (6 bases). CDR1 is SGHAT, CDR2 FQNNGV, per germline. The CDR3 extends over 15 amino acids. The CDR3: CTSSRAGLLCYEQYF. CDR3 nucleotides: TGTACCAGCAGCCGTGCGGGACTGCTATGCTACGAGCAGTACTTC.

As regards this clonotype: The CDR3 does not close with the conserved phenylalanine or tryptophan, likely indicating a read error. The V gene is TRBV28, the J gene TRBJ1-1; 10 positions agree with TRBD1. The CDR3 is 13 residues long. The trim removed 6 bases at V and 11 bases at J, leaving 9 bases unmatched. The germline gives CDR1 MDHEN, CDR2 SYDVKM. In DNA, the CDR3 is TGTGCCAGCAGGACAGGGGGCGTTTTTCCCGCTTTCCTT. Translation: CASRTGGVFPAFL.

In regard to this clonotype: At one boundary the junction diverges from the germline segment, which might be a read error. The chain joins TRBV11-1 to TRBJ2-3; D is possibly TRBD1 (6 bases). There are 13 residues in the CDR3. CDR1 and CDR2 from the germline V gene are SGHAT and FQDESV (reference sequence). In DNA, the CDR3 is TGTGCCAGCAGCTTAGGCAAGGGGGATACACAGTATTTT. Translated: CASSLGKGDTQYF.

This clonotype was recorded a few times. V gene TRBV28 combines with J gene TRBJ2-4, with D possibly matching TRBD1 (7 bases). Trimming removed 3 bases from V and 9 bases from J, with 12 bases in between. This CDR3 is 13 amino acids long. The germline gives CDR1 MDHEN, CDR2 SYDVKM. In DNA form, the CDR3 reads TGTGCCAGCAGTTTCTCAGGGGGGATCATTCAGTACTTC. This encodes CASSFSGGIIQYF. The full variable domain, its missing parts supplied by reference TRBV28 and TRBJ2-4, is DVKVTQSSRYLVKRTGEKVFLECVQDMDHENMFWYRQDPGLGLRLIYFSYDVKMKEKGDIPEGYSVSREKKERFSLILESASTNQTSMYLCASSFSGGIIQYFGAGTRLSVL.

In regard to this clonotype: Its ends do not fully match the called genes, so a read error is possible. The chain uses TRBV5-5 and TRBJ2-2; possibly TRBD2 for D (5 bases). Germline V CDR1 and CDR2: SGHKS, YYEKEE (reference sequence). The CDR3 is 16 amino acids. The CDR3 nucleotides read TGTGCCAGCAGCTATTCGGGTGGCTCGAACATCGGGGAACTGTTTTTT. Translating it yields CASSYSGGSNIGELFF. Full variable domain (missing parts from reference TRBV5-5 and TRBJ2-2): DAGVTQSPTHLIKTRGQQVTLRCSPISGHKSVSWYQQVLGQGPQFIFQYYEKEERGRGNFPDRFSARQFPNYSSELNVNALLLGDSALYLCASSYSGGSNIGELFFGEGSRLTVL.

V gene TRBV11-2 combines with J gene TRBJ2-1, with D perhaps TRBD2 (5 bases). Trimming removed 4 bases from V and 5 bases from J, with 15 bases in between. This CDR3 is 15 amino acids long. The germline CDR1 and CDR2 sequences are SGHAT and FQNNGV. The DNA for the CDR3 is TGTGCCAGCAGCTGGGTTAGCGAATTTAACAATGAGCAGTTCTTC. Its translation is CASSWVSEFNNEQFF.

With regard to this clonotype: A junction end diverges from the germline sequence, so it may reflect a read error. The chain uses TRBV11-2 and TRBJ2-2; TRBD2 matches at 7 bases. CDR1 is SGHAT and CDR2 is FQNNGV in the germline V gene. This CDR3 has 17 residues. The CDR3: CASSLESRLAVAGELFF. CDR3 DNA: TGTGCCAGCAGTTTAGAGAGTAGGCTAGCGGTCGCCGGGGAGCTGTTTTTT. Looking up the rest from reference TRBV11-2 and TRBJ2-2 gives the full variable domain: EAGVAQSPRYKIIEKRQSVAFWCNPISGHATLYWYQQILGQGPKLLIQFQNNGVVDDSQLPKDRFSAERLKGVDSTLKIQPAKLEDSAVYLCASSLESRLAVAGELFFGEGSRLTVL.